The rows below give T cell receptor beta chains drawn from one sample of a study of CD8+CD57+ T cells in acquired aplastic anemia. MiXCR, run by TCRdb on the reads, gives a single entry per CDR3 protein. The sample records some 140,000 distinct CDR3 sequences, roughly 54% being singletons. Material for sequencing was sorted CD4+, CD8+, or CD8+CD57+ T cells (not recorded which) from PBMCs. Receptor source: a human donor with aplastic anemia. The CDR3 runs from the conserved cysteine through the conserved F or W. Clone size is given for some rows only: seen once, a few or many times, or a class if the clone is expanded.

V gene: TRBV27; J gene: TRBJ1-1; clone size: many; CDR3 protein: CATAASMNTEAFF
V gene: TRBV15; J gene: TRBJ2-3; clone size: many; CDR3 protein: CATSTRRQDTQYF
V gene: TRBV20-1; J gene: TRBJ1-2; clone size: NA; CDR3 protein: CSATDRGDYGYTF
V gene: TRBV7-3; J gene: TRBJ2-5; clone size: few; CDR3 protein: CASSLEGWETQYF
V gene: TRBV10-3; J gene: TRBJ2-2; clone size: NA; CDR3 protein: CAIRTGVDRTGELFF
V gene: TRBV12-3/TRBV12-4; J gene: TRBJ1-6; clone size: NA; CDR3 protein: CASSPTGRYNSPLHF
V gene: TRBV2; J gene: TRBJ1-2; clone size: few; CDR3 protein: CASRPGQGASGYTF
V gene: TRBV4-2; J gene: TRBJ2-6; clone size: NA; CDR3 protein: CASSQDSRGQGANVLTF
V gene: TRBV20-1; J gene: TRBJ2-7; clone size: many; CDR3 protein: CSATGRRSSYEQYF
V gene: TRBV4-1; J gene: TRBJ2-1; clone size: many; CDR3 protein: CASSLRDRDNEQFF
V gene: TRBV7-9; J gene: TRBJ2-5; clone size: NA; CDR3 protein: CASRRGGGEETQYF
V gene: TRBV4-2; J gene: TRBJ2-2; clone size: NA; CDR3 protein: CASSPTSGGAATGELFF
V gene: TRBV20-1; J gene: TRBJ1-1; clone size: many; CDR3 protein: CSARDPTGGDTEAFF
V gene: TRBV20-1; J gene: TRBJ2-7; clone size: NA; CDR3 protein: CSARPTNHSGSYEQYF
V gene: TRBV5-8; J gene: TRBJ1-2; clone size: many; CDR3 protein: CASSPDGSPNYGYTF
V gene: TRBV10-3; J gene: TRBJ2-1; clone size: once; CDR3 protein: CAISDLVKSSYNEQFF
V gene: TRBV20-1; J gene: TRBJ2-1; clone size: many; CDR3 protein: CSASQDYPSSYNEQFF
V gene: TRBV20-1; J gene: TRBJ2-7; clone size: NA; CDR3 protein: CSASTGLYEQYF
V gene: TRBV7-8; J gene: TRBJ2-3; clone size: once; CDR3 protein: CASIAGRWTGSTDTQYF
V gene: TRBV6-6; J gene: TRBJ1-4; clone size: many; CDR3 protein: CASSYVRGTGEKLFF
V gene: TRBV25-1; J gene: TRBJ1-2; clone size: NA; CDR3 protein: CASTNRTGGRYGYTF
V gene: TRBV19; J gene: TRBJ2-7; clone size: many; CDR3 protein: CASSTTGTEQYF
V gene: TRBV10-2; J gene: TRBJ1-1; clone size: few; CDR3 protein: CASSVTGDLNTEAFF
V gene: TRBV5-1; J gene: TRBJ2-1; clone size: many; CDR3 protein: CASSFKWGGNNEQFF
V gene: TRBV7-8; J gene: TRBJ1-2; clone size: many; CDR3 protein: CASSLGAGLNYGYTF
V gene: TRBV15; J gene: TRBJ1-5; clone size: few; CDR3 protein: CATSILRGSNQPQHF
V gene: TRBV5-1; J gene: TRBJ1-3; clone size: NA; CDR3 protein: CASSRETGNTIYF
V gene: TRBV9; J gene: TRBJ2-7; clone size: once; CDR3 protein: CASSPADPWGAGGYEQYF
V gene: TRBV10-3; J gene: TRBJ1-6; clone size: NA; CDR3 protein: CAISGTGGKSPLHF
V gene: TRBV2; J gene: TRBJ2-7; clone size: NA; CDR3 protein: CASSETLAGAGQYF
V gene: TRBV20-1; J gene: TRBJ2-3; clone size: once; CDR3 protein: CSARKAGGLGDTQYF
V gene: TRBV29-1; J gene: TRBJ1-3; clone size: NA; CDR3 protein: CSVATGSGNTIYF
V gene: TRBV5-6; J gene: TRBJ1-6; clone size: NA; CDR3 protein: CASSSSGALYNSPLHF
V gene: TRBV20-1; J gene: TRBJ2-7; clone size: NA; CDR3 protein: CSARVTREQYF
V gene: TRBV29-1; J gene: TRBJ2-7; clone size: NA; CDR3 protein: CSVGDWGSNEQYF
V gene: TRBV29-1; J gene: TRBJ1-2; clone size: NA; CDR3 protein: CSVSGSPGQGPYGYTF
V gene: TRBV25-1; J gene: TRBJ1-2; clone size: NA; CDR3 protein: CANRQNDYGYTF
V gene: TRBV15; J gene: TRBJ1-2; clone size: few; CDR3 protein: CATSRVGGLYGYTF
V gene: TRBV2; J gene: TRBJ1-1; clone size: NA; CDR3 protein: CATSDAGGEHEAFF
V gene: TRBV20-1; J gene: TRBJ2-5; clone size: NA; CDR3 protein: CSARGQSWGETQYF
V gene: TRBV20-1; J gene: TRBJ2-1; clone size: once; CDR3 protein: CSASDREYSEQFF
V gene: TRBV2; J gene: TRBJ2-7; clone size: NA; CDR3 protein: CASTLLFYEQYF
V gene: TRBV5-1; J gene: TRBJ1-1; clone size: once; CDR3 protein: CASSPAGTGRNTEAFF
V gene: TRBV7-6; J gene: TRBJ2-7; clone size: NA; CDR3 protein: CASSLGLDRVVLYF
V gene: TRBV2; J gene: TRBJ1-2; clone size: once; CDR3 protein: CASSEGERYGYTF
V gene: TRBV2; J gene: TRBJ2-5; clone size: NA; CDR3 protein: CASSVGSFGETQYF
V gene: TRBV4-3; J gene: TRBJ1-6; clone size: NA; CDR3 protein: CASSQAGSSYNSPLHF
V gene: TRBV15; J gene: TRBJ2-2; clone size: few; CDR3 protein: CATSARRETGELFF
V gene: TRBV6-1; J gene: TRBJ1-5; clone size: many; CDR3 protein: CASSTPGPNQPQHF
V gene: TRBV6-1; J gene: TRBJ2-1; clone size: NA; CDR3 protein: CASSMTGSSYNEQFF
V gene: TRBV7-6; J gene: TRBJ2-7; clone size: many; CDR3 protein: CASSSGGGSYEQYF
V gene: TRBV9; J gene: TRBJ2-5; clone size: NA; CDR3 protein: CASSARGARKETQCF
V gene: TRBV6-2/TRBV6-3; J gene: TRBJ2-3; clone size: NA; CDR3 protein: CASSYGGLRPDTQYF
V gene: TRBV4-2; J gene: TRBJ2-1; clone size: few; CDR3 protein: CASSPDNTGGWYNEQFF
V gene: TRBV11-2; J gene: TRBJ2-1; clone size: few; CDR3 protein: CASSLSGGAGYNEQFF